This T cell receptor (beta chain) originates from a study of blood T cell repertoires in COVID-19. Whole-study context: Both acute and convalescent COVID-19 samples were obtained from the United States, Italy and Spain. T cells, B-cell-depleted T cells, or PBMCs supplied cDNA or gDNA.

Libraries were prepared by immunoSEQ multiplex PCR; TCRdb keeps only in-frame clonotypes and omits some of them. Counted here are approximately 390,000 clones, approximately 89% occurring once; the ten biggest clones make up 2.3%. Patients at the Seattle site were enrolled during active infection and followed longitudinally. This TCR came from a woman aged 55-70 years with COVID-19, enrolled during active disease. The sequenced material came from peripheral blood.

The CDR3 is CASSQDRANTGNTIYF. The CDR3 nucleotides read TGTGCCAGCAGCCAGGACAGGGCCAACACTGGAAACACCATATATTTT. V gene TRBV3-1 (or the pseudogene TRBV3-2) combines with J gene TRBJ1-3, with TRBD1 matching over 8 bases. V lost 3 bases, J lost 2 bases, and 6 bases stayed unmatched. Germline V CDR1 and CDR2: LGHDT, YNNKEL (reference sequence). This CDR3 is built from 16 residues.